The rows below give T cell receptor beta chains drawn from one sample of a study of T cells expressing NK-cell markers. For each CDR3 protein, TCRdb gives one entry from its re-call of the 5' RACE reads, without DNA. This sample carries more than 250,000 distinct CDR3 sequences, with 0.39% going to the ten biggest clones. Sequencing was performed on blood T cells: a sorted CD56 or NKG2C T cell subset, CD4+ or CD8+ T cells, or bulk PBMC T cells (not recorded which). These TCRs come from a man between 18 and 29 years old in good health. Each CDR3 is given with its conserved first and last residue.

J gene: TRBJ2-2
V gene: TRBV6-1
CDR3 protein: CASNTRGFTGELFF

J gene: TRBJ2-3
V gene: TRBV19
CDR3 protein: CASTDPPGTGGRTDTQYF

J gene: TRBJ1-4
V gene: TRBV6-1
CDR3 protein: CASSVHRLVNEKLFF

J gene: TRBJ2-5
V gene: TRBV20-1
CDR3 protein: CSASFRRALGETQYF

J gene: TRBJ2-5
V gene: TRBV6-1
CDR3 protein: CASSPKRLAGGPYQETQYF

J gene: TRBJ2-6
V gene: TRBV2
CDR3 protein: CASSRPGLSGANVLTF

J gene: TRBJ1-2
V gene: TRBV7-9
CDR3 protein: CASSVDRAGDGYTF

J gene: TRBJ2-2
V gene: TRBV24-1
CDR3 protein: CATRSTGKNTGELFF

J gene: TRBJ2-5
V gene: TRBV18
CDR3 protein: CASSGDRVPYF

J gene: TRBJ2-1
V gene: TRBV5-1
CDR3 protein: CASSSPGTSGLNEQFF

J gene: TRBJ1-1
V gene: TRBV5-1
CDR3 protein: CASSLTGADVGAFF

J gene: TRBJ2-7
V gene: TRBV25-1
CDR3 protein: CASSKHRDISYEQYF

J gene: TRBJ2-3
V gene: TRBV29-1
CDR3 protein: CSVGDGYTDTQYF

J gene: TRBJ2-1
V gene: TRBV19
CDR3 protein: CATSGTPYNEQFF

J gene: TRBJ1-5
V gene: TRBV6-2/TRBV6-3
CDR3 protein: CASSRVLPNQPQHF